This TCR beta chain was profiled in a study of T cells in Graves' hyperthyroidism and ophthalmopathy (dated by TCRdb to about 2019). Regarding the study in general: Peripheral blood was sampled at the time of initial diagnosis, prior to any treatment. The study also compared thyroid tissue and blood T-cell repertoires from over 5 Graves' hyperthyroidism patients. Prospective prediction of ophthalmopathy was tested in an independent validation cohort of fewer than 20 hyperthyroidism patients and some 17 patients who later progressed to ophthalmopathy. The paper describes TCR Vbeta CDR3 sequencing of 135 peripheral blood samples, made up of some 40 ophthalmopathy patients, around 73 hyperthyroidism patients and roughly 17 progressor patients. The roughly 91 discovery patients were randomly divided into training and test sets at a 7:3 ratio. A discovery cohort of fewer than 110 patients, roughly 43 with Graves' ophthalmopathy and roughly 59 with stable Graves' hyperthyroidism, was used to find distinguishing TCR V-J signatures. Following sampling, methimazole starting at 30 mg daily was given to hyperthyroidism patients, and high-dose intravenous methylprednisolone was given to ophthalmopathy patients. Overall results and qualifications from the work: No statistical method was used to fix the sample size in advance, and group allocation was not hidden from the investigators. Most expanded thyroid clonotypes (frequency above 0.001) were also detected in blood, a finding suggesting that blood repertoires may reflect thyroid immune responses. During validation, the model predicted progression to ophthalmopathy a median of approximately 7 months ahead of onset, with almost 71% sensitivity and roughly 72% specificity. In cross-validation, a model built on a 13 V-J signature told ophthalmopathy apart from stable hyperthyroidism with 85% to 90% sensitivity and about 81% specificity, and in testing the same model reached 80%/75%.

This clonotype showed up many times. There is no known antigen for this receptor. No much larger clonotype is one base removed from it; base qualities were not supplied. Hyperthyroidism patients were newly diagnosed, with disease duration under 2 months, and aged 18 to 65 years. The study excluded patients with uncontrolled infections, other autoimmune diseases, pregnancy or lactation. Diagnoses were based on clinical symptoms, serum thyroxine and TRAb, thyroid ultrasound and orbital computed tomography. For progressor patients, blood was drawn at the first diagnosis of hyperthyroidism, before any ophthalmopathy symptoms had appeared. PBMCs were isolated from more than 8 ml of fresh peripheral blood by Ficoll-Paque density gradient centrifugation. Progressor patients were initially diagnosed with Graves' hyperthyroidism and developed ophthalmopathy during follow-up. Total RNA was extracted using Trizol reagent, and RNA quality was assessed on an Agilent 2100 Bioanalyzer.

The TCR beta CDR3 regions were amplified from the RNA transcripts. For the first round of RT-PCR on the TCR CDR3, the HTBI primer set was used together with the Qiagen OneStep RT-PCR kit. Libraries were constructed in a second round of multiplex PCR, after which size selection and purification were performed. Paired-end sequencing of the libraries was performed with 100 bp reads on an Illumina HiSeq2000. The authors' analysis ran thus. SOAPnuke was used to process the raw data, throwing out any read that contained adapters or uncalled bases, had a mean Phred below 15, or lacked an exact constant-primer or identifier match. High-quality paired reads were merged with COPE v1.2.5, and unique nucleotide sequences were defined as clonotypes. Clonotypes were aligned to IMGT TRBV, TRBD and TRBJ reference segments using MiTCR v1.1. The analysis was restricted to V-J combinations with a frequency above 0.0001, which together covered 99% to 99.2% of the repertoires. The TCS score was defined as the ratio of F50 (clonal expansion) to E x V (chaos), calculated using BLOSUM62-based TCRdist between CDR3 peptides within each V-J. Welch's t-statistics and random forest reduced fewer than 600 V-J features to roughly 13, which were used in a naive Bayes classifier (R e1071). TCRdb itself trimmed the public reads at Q25 with fastp, ran MiXCR and retained productive beta chains. CDR3 protein duplicates are merged, each entry listing the most common genes and DNA. The V and J calls and clone size come from TCRdb's table, not from the authors' own analysis. This sample gives nearly 600,000 distinct CDR3 sequences in total; approximately 13% of them show up just once. The ten most abundant clones make up roughly 5.7% of the sample.

Sequences MNHNS (CDR1) and SASEGT (CDR2) are obtained from the germline V gene. The CDR3 has 14 amino acids, counting the end cysteine and phenylalanine. Left in the record is the CDR3 DNA by itself, 42 bases read in frame from the first base. Cut back by 4 bases and 0 bases, the V and J ends lie 9 bases apart. Recombination connected TRBV6-1 to TRBJ1-1; the best D guess is TRBD1, with 6 bases matching. The sequence derives from a woman aged 25 to 45 with Graves' hyperthyroidism that later progressed to Graves' ophthalmopathy. Sequenced: blood. The DNA is as follows: TGTGCCAGCAGTGCTCAGGGGATGAACACTGAAGCTTTCTTT. It specifies CASSAQGMNTEAFF.